The source of this T cell receptor (beta chain) is a study of OX40 agonist ivuxolimab in advanced cancers. As for the study in general: Head and neck, renal cell, melanoma or hepatocellular carcinoma were the cancers that dose-escalation patients had.

Produced via immunoSEQ multiplex PCR; TCRdb's table is partial and in-frame only. The data show 65,000 to 75,000 clones, with 85% seen just once and under 2.5% held by the top ten. As concerns this clone: Its antigen is unknown.

General observations from the study: Patients who responded partially at 0.1-3.0 mg/kg showed clonal expansion ranking among the lowest.

V lost 4 bases and J lost 4; bases outside the gene matches: 4. This CDR3 comprises 13 residues. Germline CDR1 is KGHSH and CDR2 is LQKENI. The chain is built from TRBV18 and TRBJ2-7, with 7 bases that match TRBD1. This material consisted of CD4+ or CD8+ T cells sorted from blood, taken in a trial of the OX40 agonist ivuxolimab. This receptor was identified in an adult with an advanced solid tumor such as melanoma, head and neck, liver or kidney cancer. CDR3 coding DNA: TGTGCCAGCTCACGGGGACAGCAGTACGAGCAGTACTTC. This gives the protein CASSRGQQYEQYF.